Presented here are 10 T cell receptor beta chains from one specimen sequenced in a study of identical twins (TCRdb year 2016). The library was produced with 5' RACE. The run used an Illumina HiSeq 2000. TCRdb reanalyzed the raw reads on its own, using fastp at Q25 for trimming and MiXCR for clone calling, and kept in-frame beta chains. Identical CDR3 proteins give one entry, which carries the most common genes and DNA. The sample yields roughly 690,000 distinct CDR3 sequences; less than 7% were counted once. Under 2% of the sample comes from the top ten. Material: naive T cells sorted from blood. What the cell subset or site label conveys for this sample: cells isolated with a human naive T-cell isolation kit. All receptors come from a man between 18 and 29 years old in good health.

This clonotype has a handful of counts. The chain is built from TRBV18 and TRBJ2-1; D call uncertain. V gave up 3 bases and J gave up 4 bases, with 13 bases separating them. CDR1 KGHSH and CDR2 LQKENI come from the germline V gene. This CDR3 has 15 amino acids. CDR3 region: CASSPTDTIYNEQFF. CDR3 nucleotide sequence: TGTGCCAGCTCACCTACAGATACGATATACAATGAGCAGTTCTTC.

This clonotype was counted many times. The CDR3 nucleotides are TGCGCCAGCAGCCAAGACCCCGGGGAGTGGGTGACCCAGTACTTC. Encoded protein: CASSQDPGEWVTQYF. The chain combines TRBV4-1 with TRBJ2-5; possibly TRBD2 for D (5 bases). Germline lookup yields CDR1 MGHRA and CDR2 YSYEKL. CDR3 length equals 15 residues. Trimming left V 0 bases short and J 7 bases short, with 15 bases between.

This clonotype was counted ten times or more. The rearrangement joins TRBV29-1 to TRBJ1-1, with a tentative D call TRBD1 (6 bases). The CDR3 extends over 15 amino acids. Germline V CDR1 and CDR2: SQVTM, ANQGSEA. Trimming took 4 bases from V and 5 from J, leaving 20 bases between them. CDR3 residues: CSVAGQGQGKTEAFF. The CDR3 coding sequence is TGCAGCGTTGCGGGGCAGGGCCAGGGGAAAACTGAAGCTTTCTTT.

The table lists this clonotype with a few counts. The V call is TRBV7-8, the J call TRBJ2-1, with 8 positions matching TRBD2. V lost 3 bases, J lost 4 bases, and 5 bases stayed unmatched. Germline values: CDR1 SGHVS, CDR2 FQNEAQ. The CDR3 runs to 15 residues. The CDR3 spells CASSFSGTFYNEQFF. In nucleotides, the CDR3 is TGTGCCAGCAGCTTTAGCGGGACCTTTTACAATGAGCAGTTCTTC.

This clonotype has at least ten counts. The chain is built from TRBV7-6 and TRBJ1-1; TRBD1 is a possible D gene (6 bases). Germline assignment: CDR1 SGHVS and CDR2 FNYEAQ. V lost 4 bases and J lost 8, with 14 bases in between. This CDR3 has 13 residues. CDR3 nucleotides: TGTGCCAGCAGCTCATCCGACAGGACAGAAGCTTTCTTT. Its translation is CASSSSDRTEAFF.

The CDR3: CASSQETRATYNSPLHF. The CDR3 DNA follows: TGTGCCAGCAGCCAAGAGACAAGGGCTACCTATAATTCACCCCTCCACTTT. J is TRBJ1-6 and V is TRBV4-2; D gene uncertain. Germline CDR1 is LGHNA and CDR2 is YNFKEQ. This CDR3 is 17 amino acids long. The V and J ends lost 0 bases and 2 bases respectively, with 11 bases between them.

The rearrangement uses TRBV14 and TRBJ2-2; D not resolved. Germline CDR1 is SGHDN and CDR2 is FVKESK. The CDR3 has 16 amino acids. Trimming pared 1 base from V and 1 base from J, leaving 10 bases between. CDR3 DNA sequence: TGTGCCAGCAGCCAAGTGGGTGTTCGGAACACCGGGGAGCTGTTTTTT. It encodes CASSQVGVRNTGELFF.

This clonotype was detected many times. CDR3 region: CASRPSGSSYEQYF. The CDR3 region has the DNA TGTGCCAGCAGACCTAGCGGAAGCTCCTACGAGCAGTACTTC. This rearrangement joins TRBV28 to TRBJ2-7; 7 bases align to TRBD2. The CDR3 contains 14 residues. Germline CDR1 and CDR2: MDHEN and SYDVKM. V lost 6 bases to trimming and J lost 0 bases; unmatched junction nucleotides: 5.

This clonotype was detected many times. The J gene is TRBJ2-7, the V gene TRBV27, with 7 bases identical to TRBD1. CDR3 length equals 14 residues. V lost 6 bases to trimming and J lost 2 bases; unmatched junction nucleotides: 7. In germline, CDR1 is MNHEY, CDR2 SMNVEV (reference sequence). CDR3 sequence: CASRKQGLPYEQYV. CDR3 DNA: TGTGCCAGCAGGAAACAGGGGCTCCCCTACGAGCAGTACGTC.

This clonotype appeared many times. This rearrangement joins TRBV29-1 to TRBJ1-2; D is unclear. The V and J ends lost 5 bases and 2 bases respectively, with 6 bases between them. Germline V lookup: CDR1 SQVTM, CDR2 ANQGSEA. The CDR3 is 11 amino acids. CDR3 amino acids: CSVPWNYGYTF. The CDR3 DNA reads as TGCAGCGTTCCGTGGAACTATGGCTACACCTTC.